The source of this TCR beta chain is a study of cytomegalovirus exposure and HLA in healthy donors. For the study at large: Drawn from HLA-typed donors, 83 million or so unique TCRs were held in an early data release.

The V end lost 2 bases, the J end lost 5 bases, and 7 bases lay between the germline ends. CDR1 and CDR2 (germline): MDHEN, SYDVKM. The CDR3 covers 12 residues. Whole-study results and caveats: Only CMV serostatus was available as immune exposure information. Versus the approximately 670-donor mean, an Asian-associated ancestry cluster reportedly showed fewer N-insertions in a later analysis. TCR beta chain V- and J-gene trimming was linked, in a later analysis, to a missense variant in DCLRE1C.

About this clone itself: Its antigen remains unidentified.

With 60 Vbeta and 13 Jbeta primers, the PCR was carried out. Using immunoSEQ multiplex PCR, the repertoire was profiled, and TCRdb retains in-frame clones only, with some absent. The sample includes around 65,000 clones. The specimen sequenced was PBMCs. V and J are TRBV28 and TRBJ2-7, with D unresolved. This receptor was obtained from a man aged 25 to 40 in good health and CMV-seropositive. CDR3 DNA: TGTGCCAGCAGTTTAGGAGTAGACGAGCAGTACTTC. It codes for CASSLGVDEQYF.